The T cell receptor (beta chain) under discussion was sequenced for a study of blood T cell repertoires in COVID-19. About the research overall: Material from acute and convalescent COVID-19 was sourced from the United States, Italy and Spain.

In assigning cohorts, the study relied on participant-reported clinical history. In Cohort 3, a recovered donor had either two negative PCRs, clearance, or symptom resolution. The method was immunoSEQ multiplex PCR; TCRdb's version includes in-frame clones alone and lacks a portion of them. The repertoire has a few hundred thousand clones, 75% to 90% of them found once; the top ten carry 1% to 1.3%. This clone was seen a handful of times. The V gene's germline CDR1 is MDHEN and CDR2 SYDVKM. V was trimmed by 6 bases and J by 7 bases, leaving 16 bases between them. The CDR3 has 15 residues. The source material was PBMCs or T cells enriched from blood (not recorded which). The rearrangement uses TRBV28 and TRBJ1-6; D may be TRBD1 (5 bases). This TCR came from a man between 25 and 39 years old who had recovered from COVID-19. The CDR3 loop is CASSPPAGLNSPLHF. The CDR3 coding sequence is TGTGCCAGCAGCCCCCCCGCAGGGCTAAATTCACCCCTCCACTTT.